This passage covers 32 T cell receptor beta chains from one sample sequenced in a study of identical twins. TCRdb reprocessed the 5' RACE reads via MiXCR and lists one record per CDR3 protein. The sample records 240,000 or so distinct CDR3 sequences, roughly 7% being singletons. These same data were also listed under a study on yellow fever vaccine responses in identical twins.

The sequencing input was memory (CD45RO+) T cells sorted from blood. Receptors were obtained from a woman under 30 in good health.

This clonotype was counted ten times or more. This rearrangement joins TRBV3-1 to TRBJ1-1; tentative D call: TRBD1 (5 bases). V was pared by 0 bases and J by 0 bases, with 11 bases between. The CDR3 extends over 16 amino acids. Germline V gives CDR1 LGHDT, CDR2 YNNKEL (reference sequence). The CDR3 spells CASSQDLAGMNTEAFF. DNA of the CDR3: TGTGCCAGCAGCCAAGATCTGGCAGGGATGAACACTGAAGCTTTCTTT.

This clonotype was picked up many times. The chain recombines TRBV29-1 with TRBJ1-5, with D hard to call. Germline lookup yields CDR1 SQVTM and CDR2 ANQGSEA. Trimming stripped 4 bases from V and 1 base from J, with 5 bases between. There are 12 residues in the CDR3. CDR3 sequence (DNA): TGCAGCGTTGCCGCAAGCAATCAGCCCCAGCATTTT. Residues: CSVAASNQPQHF.

J is TRBJ2-7 and V is TRBV19; 7 nucleotides agree with TRBD1. V lost 3 bases to trimming and J lost 2 bases; unmatched junction nucleotides: 4. In germline, CDR1 is LNHDA, CDR2 SQIVND (reference sequence). The CDR3 extends over 14 amino acids. The CDR3 nucleotides are TGTGCCAGTAGTATGGACAGGCGAGCCTACGAGCAGTACTTC. Its protein product is CASSMDRRAYEQYF.

In this sample, this clonotype turned up many times. The chain has TRBV4-1 and TRBJ2-7, with D tentatively TRBD1 or TRBD2 (6 bases each). Germline V gene sequence: CDR1 MGHRA, CDR2 YSYEKL. The length of the CDR3 is 14 residues. The germline V and J ends were trimmed by 0 bases and 5 bases, with 11 bases remaining between them. The CDR3 DNA sequence: TGCGCCAGCAGCCAAGATAGGGGGGCCCACGAGCAGTACTTC. It specifies CASSQDRGAHEQYF.

The genes are TRBV4-1 and TRBJ2-5; the D gene could be TRBD1 or TRBD2 (5 bases each). V lost 5 bases and J lost 4, with 20 bases in between. The CDR3 loop spans 16 amino acids. Germline V gene lookup returns CDR1 MGHRA and CDR2 YSYEKL. CDR3 protein: CASSKRVGAEGETQYF. DNA of the CDR3: TGCGCCAGCAGCAAAAGGGTAGGGGCCGAGGGAGAGACCCAGTACTTC.

This clonotype was recorded at least ten times. The V and J genes are TRBV5-1 and TRBJ1-3; D remains unclear. Trimming stripped 5 bases from V and 4 bases from J, with 7 bases between. Germline V lookup: CDR1 SGHRS, CDR2 YFSETQ. The length of the CDR3 is 12 residues. Written as DNA, the CDR3 is TGCGCCAGCAGTGCAGAGGGAAACACCATATATTTT. Translation gives CASSAEGNTIYF.

This clonotype was counted ten times or more. V is TRBV9 and J is TRBJ2-5; TRBD2 matches 13 bases. The CDR3 runs 18 residues. The J segment lost 3 bases and the V segment lost 3 bases, leaving 11 bases of the junction unmatched. CDR1 and CDR2 from the germline V gene are SGDLS and YYNGEE. The CDR3 DNA sequence: TGTGCCAGCAGCGGAGCGACCGGGACTAGCGGGACAAAAGAGACCCAGTACTTC. Translation: CASSGATGTSGTKETQYF. Filled out from reference TRBV9 and TRBJ2-5, the complete variable domain reads DSGVTQTPKHLITATGQRVTLRCSPRSGDLSVYWYQQSLDQGLQFLIQYYNGEERAKGNILERFSAQQFPDLHSELNLSSLELGDSALYFCASSGATGTSGTKETQYFGPGTRLLVL.

This clonotype was detected ten times or more. The V call is TRBV29-1, the J call TRBJ1-1; D is perhaps TRBD1 (5 bases). V was cut by 4 bases and J by 6 bases, with 18 bases left in between. The germline V gene encodes CDR1 SQVTM and CDR2 ANQGSEA. The CDR3 spans 14 residues. CDR3 nucleotide sequence: TGCAGCGTTGGGGAGACAGTCAGTGGCGCTGAAGCTTTCTTT. Protein product: CSVGETVSGAEAFF.

CDR3 nucleotide sequence: TGCGCCAGCAGCCTATGGGGCATATCAGGGGAGCTGTTTTTT. Its translation: CASSLWGISGELFF. The chain combines TRBV4-1 with TRBJ2-2, with D possibly TRBD1 on 5 matching bases. CDR1 is MGHRA, CDR2 YSYEKL, per germline. V was pared by 4 bases and J by 8 bases, with 14 bases between. The CDR3 is 14 residues long.

As to this clonotype: This may stem from a read error, because a much larger clone lies one nucleotide away. The genes are TRBV29-1 and TRBJ2-1, with TRBD1 as a possible D gene (5 bases). This CDR3 region has 13 residues. From germline, CDR1 is SQVTM and CDR2 ANQGSEA. The CDR3 loop reads CSSSGFTYNKQFF. DNA of the CDR3: TGCAGCTCATCAGGGTTTACCTACAATAAGCAGTTCTTC.

This clonotype was seen repeatedly, ten times or more. The rearrangement uses TRBV4-1 and TRBJ2-1, with no clear D. Germline assignment: CDR1 MGHRA and CDR2 YSYEKL. Trimming removed 0 bases from V and 2 bases from J, with 11 bases in between. The CDR3 consists of 16 residues. CDR3 sequence (DNA): TGCGCCAGCAGCCAAGAAATCCGTGGGGCCTACAATGAGCAGTTCTTC. It yields the protein CASSQEIRGAYNEQFF.

The rearrangement links TRBV6-4 to TRBJ2-1; unclear D gene. Germline V gene data show CDR1 as MRHNA and CDR2 as SNTAGT. The CDR3 consists of 17 residues. The V end lost 3 bases, the J end lost 2 bases, and 17 bases lay between the germline ends. The CDR3 coding sequence is TGTGCCAGCAGTGAACGTGGGTGGCCCCTTGCCTACAATGAGCAGTTCTTC. Amino acids: CASSERGWPLAYNEQFF.

The CDR3 region is CASSPGVLGGPTDTQYF. The DNA for the CDR3 is TGTGCCAGCTCCCCAGGGGTCTTAGGAGGACCCACAGATACGCAGTATTTT. This sequence joins TRBV18 and TRBJ2-3, with D tentatively TRBD1 (6 bases). Germline V gene data show CDR1 as KGHSH and CDR2 as LQKENI. The CDR3 contains 17 residues. The V end lost 6 bases, the J end lost 2 bases, and 21 bases lay between the germline ends.

This clonotype was counted only a few times. This CDR3 is CAISEWENTEAFF. The DNA of the CDR3 is TGTGCCATCAGCGAATGGGAGAACACTGAAGCTTTCTTT. The chain uses TRBV10-3 and TRBJ1-1, with unresolved D. From germline, CDR1 is ENHRY and CDR2 SYGVKD. This CDR3 spans 13 amino acids. V lost 6 bases and J lost 1, with 9 bases in between.

This clonotype was recorded many times. This chain joins TRBV20-1 and TRBJ2-3; 11 bases line up with TRBD2. This CDR3 region has 16 residues. The V gene end was trimmed by 0 bases and the J gene end by 3 bases; junction bases not matched to a gene: 5. CDR1 and CDR2 (germline): DFQATT, SNEGSKA (reference sequence). The CDR3 is CSAREFSGRGTDTQYF. Here the CDR3 DNA reads TGCAGTGCTAGAGAGTTTAGCGGGAGGGGGACAGATACGCAGTATTTT.

This clonotype was recorded many times. V and J are TRBV7-9 and TRBJ2-2; D ambiguous. The V end lost 5 bases, the J end lost 5 bases, and 12 bases lay between the germline ends. CDR1 and CDR2 from the germline V gene are SEHNR and FQNEAQ (reference sequence). This CDR3 contains 14 residues. CDR3 residues: CASSQPTATGELFF. The CDR3 nucleotides read TGTGCCAGCAGCCAACCCACAGCAACCGGGGAGCTGTTTTTT.

V usage is TRBV24-1 and J usage is TRBJ1-2, with D unclear. With 4 bases removed from V and 6 bases from J, the gap between germline ends came to 5 bases. The CDR3 contains 11 residues. CDR1 and CDR2 (germline): KGHDR, SFDVKD. The CDR3 region is CATSDQNGYTF. The CDR3 DNA reads as TGTGCCACCAGTGACCAGAATGGCTACACCTTC.

This clonotype was seen a handful of times. The chain uses TRBV11-2 and TRBJ2-5, with 15 bases identical to TRBD2. CDR3 length equals 16 residues. The ends lost 1 base at V and 5 bases at J; junction bases unmatched: 2. Germline V gene sequence: CDR1 SGHAT, CDR2 FQNNGV. Here the CDR3 DNA reads TGTGCCAGCAGCTTAGTAGGGACTAGCGGGAGGGAGACCCAGTACTTC. This codes for CASSLVGTSGRETQYF.

The genes are TRBV20-1 and TRBJ2-1, with D perhaps TRBD2 (5 bases). The germline V gene has CDR1 DFQATT and CDR2 SNEGSKA (reference sequence). V was cut by 3 bases and J by 0 bases, with 9 bases left in between. The CDR3 has 14 amino acids. In DNA, the CDR3 is TGCAGTGCTAGTGGGGAGAGCTCCTACAATGAGCAGTTCTTC. Protein product: CSASGESSYNEQFF.

A word on this clonotype: At one boundary the junction diverges from the germline segment, which might be a read error. This chain links TRBV7-9 with TRBJ2-1; TRBD2 matches 7 bases. The germline CDR1 and CDR2 sequences are SEHNR and FQNEAQ (reference sequence). CDR3 size: 15 residues. Here the CDR3 reads CASSISGTQYSEQFF. Written as DNA, the CDR3 is TGTGCCAGCAGCATCAGCGGGACGCAGTACAGTGAGCAGTTCTTC.

The gene calls are TRBV2 and TRBJ2-5; TRBD2 matches at 7 bases. V trimming: 6 bases; J trimming: 2 bases; junction bases outside the gene matches: 6. The CDR3 runs to 14 residues. Looked up from germline, CDR1 is SNHLY and CDR2 is FYNNEI. This chain's CDR3 is CASRERGVQETQYF. CDR3 sequence (DNA): TGTGCCAGCAGGGAGCGGGGTGTTCAAGAGACCCAGTACTTC.

This clonotype was detected many times. The chain joins TRBV24-1 to TRBJ2-3; D perhaps matches TRBD1 (7 bases). Trimming removed 3 bases at V and 5 bases at J, with 14 bases between. The CDR3 sequence is 15 residues long. CDR1 KGHDR and CDR2 SFDVKD come from the germline V gene. CDR3 sequence reads: CATSDGQAGGDTQYF. CDR3 sequence (DNA): TGTGCCACCAGTGATGGACAGGCCGGGGGAGATACGCAGTATTTT.

This clonotype has a handful of counts. V gene TRBV6-1 combines with J gene TRBJ1-3, with D tentatively TRBD1 (5 bases). Trimming took 6 bases from V and 4 from J, leaving 16 bases between them. The CDR3 extends over 15 amino acids. Germline assignment: CDR1 MNHNS and CDR2 SASEGT. Here the CDR3 DNA reads TGTGCCAGCAGCCGGGGAGGGGTTCGAGGAAACACCATATATTTT. It codes for CASSRGGVRGNTIYF.

The chain joins TRBV20-1 to TRBJ2-3; D perhaps matches TRBD1 (6 bases). The CDR3 has 14 amino acids. CDR1 and CDR2 from the germline V gene are DFQATT and SNEGSKA (reference sequence). V gave up 2 bases and J gave up 2 bases, with 11 bases separating them. This CDR3 reads CSARSQGYTDTQYF. CDR3 nucleotides: TGCAGTGCTAGAAGTCAGGGGTACACAGATACGCAGTATTTT.

This clonotype was observed many times. The chain couples TRBV28 to TRBJ2-3; D call uncertain. The CDR3 spans 13 residues. Trimming left V 8 bases short and J 0 bases short, with 9 bases between. Germline CDR1 MDHEN, CDR2 SYDVKM. The CDR3 nucleotides read TGTGCCAGCTGGGATTTTAGCACAGATACGCAGTATTTT. Translating gives CASWDFSTDTQYF.

This clonotype was picked up many times. CDR3 residues: CASSQMTGNEKLFF. The CDR3 DNA sequence: TGTGCCAGCAGCCAAATGACAGGGAACGAAAAACTGTTTTTT. The rearrangement uses TRBV7-9 and TRBJ1-4, with TRBD1 matching 7 bases. J gave up 8 bases and V 5 bases, and 8 bases lay outside the gene matches. Germline values: CDR1 SEHNR, CDR2 FQNEAQ (reference sequence). This CDR3 region has 14 residues.

The rearrangement uses TRBV5-1 and TRBJ2-3; D call uncertain. CDR1 SGHRS and CDR2 YFSETQ come from the germline V gene. Trimming pared 2 bases from V and 6 bases from J, leaving 10 bases between. CDR3 length: 13 residues. As DNA, the CDR3 is TGCGCCAGCAGCTTCGGGCCCTCGGATACGCAGTATTTT. Translated: CASSFGPSDTQYF.

This clonotype was observed a few times. Given a much more abundant clone one base away, this may be a read error. For the CDR3, the DNA is TGCGCCAGCAGCTTGTTGACAGGGGGCGGCTATGACTACACCTTC. Translating it yields CASSLLTGGGYDYTF. The V call is TRBV5-1, the J call TRBJ1-2; 10 bases fit TRBD1. This CDR3 is built from 15 residues. The germline gives CDR1 SGHRS, CDR2 YFSETQ.

The rearrangement joins TRBV7-8 to TRBJ2-1, with a weak D call TRBD2 (5 bases). The V gene's germline CDR1 is SGHVS and CDR2 FQNEAQ. Trimming took 5 bases from V and 6 from J, leaving 14 bases between them. This CDR3 region has 14 residues. The chain's CDR3 is CASSQTGSPNEQFF. CDR3 in DNA: TGTGCCAGCAGCCAGACGGGGTCCCCCAATGAGCAGTTCTTC.

This clonotype has at least ten counts. The V call is TRBV20-1, the J call TRBJ2-1; TRBD2 matches 9 bases. Trimming at V came to 3 bases and at J to 2 bases, leaving 8 bases not matched to a gene. The CDR3 is 16 residues long. In germline, CDR1 is DFQATT, CDR2 SNEGSKA (reference sequence). The chain's CDR3 is CSARSSGGETYNEQFF. The CDR3 coding sequence is TGCAGTGCTAGGAGTAGCGGGGGAGAGACCTACAATGAGCAGTTCTTC.

CDR3: CASTSWDDGNEQFF. CDR3 nucleotide sequence: TGTGCCAGCACCTCCTGGGACGATGGGAATGAGCAGTTCTTC. The chain uses TRBV6-1 and TRBJ2-1; possibly TRBD1 or TRBD2 for D (5 bases each). CDR1 is MNHNS, CDR2 SASEGT, per germline. V gave up 7 bases and J gave up 7 bases, with 17 bases separating them. The CDR3 spans 14 residues.

This chain uses TRBV6-4 with TRBJ2-1; either TRBD1 or TRBD2 may fit D (5 bases each). From germline, CDR1 is MRHNA and CDR2 SNTAGT. The ends were cut back, 0 bases at V and 0 bases at J, with 9 bases in the middle. This CDR3 region has 16 residues. CDR3 residues: CASSDSTGGSYNEQFF. The CDR3 DNA reads as TGTGCCAGCAGTGACTCGACTGGGGGCTCCTACAATGAGCAGTTCTTC.